This T cell receptor (beta chain) was obtained from a study of cytomegalovirus exposure and HLA in healthy donors. General study findings and limits: Association with HLA alleles at 0.05 false discovery rate was found for 15,000 or so TCR beta sequences in a later analysis.

PCR amplification relied on 60 Vbeta primers (plus 13 Jbeta primers). Here immunoSEQ multiplex PCR was the method, and the copy in TCRdb shows in-frame clones only, minus some. The sample shows 150,000 to 200,000 clones, roughly 80% of them seen only once. By proportion, this clone is medium-sized. Its antigen remains unidentified. This TCR came from a man between 40 and 49 years old in good health and CMV-seropositive. The sample consisted of PBMCs.

This CDR3 is CASSLQDHNTEAFF. The CDR3 DNA is TGTGCCAGCAGTCTACAGGATCACAACACTGAAGCTTTCTTT. The chain joins TRBV6-5 to TRBJ1-1, with a tentative D call TRBD1 (5 bases). Per the germline V gene, CDR1 is MNHEY and CDR2 is SVGAGI. This CDR3 region has 14 residues. Trimming removed 5 bases from V and 2 bases from J, with 12 bases in between.